This TCR beta chain was recovered during a study of shared T cell receptors in the human thymus. Assay used: immunoSEQ multiplex PCR; TCRdb lists only in-frame clones, some missing. The table has around 730,000 clones, approximately 85% seen once; the top ten hold roughly 0.01%. The CDR3 is 13 amino acids. J gave up 3 bases and V 8 bases, and 5 bases lay outside the gene matches. Germline CDR1 is ENHRY and CDR2 is SYGVKD. These sequences were also reported in another study, on human thymus T cells. As that study records: Corrective heart surgery yielded resections, and these provided the thymus tissue. The authors found apparently biased V and J gene usage in thymic and blood repertoires. Related research described thymic repertoires that were highly overlapping among unrelated individuals.

Source material: thymocytes. V gene TRBV10-3 combines with J gene TRBJ1-2; 8 positions match TRBD1. The TCR comes from a girl under three years old with a congenital heart defect. The chain's CDR3 is CAISGQAYYGYTF. Here the CDR3 DNA reads TGTGCCATCTCGGGACAGGCGTACTATGGCTACACCTTC.